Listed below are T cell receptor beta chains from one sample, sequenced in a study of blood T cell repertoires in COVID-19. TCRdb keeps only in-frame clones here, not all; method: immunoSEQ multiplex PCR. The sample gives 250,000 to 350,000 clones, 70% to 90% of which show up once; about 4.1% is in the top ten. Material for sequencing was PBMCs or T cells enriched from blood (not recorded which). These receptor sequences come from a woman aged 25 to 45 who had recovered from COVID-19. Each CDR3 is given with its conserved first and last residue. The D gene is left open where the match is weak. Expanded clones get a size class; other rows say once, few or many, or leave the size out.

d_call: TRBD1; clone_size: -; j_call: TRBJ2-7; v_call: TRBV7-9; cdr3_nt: TGTGCCAGCAGCTTGGGGACAGGGGGCCGGGAGCAGTACTTC; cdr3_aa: CASSLGTGGREQYF
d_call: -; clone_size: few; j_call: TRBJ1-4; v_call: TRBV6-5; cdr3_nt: TGTGCCAGCAGCGCCCAGACAACTAATGAAAAACTGTTTTTT; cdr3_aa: CASSAQTTNEKLFF
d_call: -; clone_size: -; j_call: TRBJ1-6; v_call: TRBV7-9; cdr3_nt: TGTGCCAGCAGAGGGGGGGACTCCTATAATTCACCCCTCCACTTT; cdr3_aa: CASRGGDSYNSPLHF
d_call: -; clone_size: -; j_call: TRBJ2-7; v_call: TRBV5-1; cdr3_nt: TGCGCCAGCAGCTTGATAGATACAGGGTCCTACGAGCAGTACTTC; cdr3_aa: CASSLIDTGSYEQYF
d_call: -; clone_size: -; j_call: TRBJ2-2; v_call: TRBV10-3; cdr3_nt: TGTGCCATCAGTGAGTCTGAGGGGGCGAACACCGGGGAGCTGTTTTTT; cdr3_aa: CAISESEGANTGELFF
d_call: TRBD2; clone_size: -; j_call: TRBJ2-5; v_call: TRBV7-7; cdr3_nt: TGTGCCAGCAGCTTGTCTAGCGGGCCTTCGGAGACCCAGTACTTC; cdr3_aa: CASSLSSGPSETQYF
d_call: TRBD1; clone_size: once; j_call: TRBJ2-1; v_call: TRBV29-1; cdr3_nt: TGCAGCGTTGATCGGTCAGGGGGCCTTGAGCAGTTCTTC; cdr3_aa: CSVDRSGGLEQFF
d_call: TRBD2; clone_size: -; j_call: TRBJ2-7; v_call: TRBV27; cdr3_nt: TGTGCCAGCAGTTTTAGCGGGGGGCCATACGAGCAGTACTTC; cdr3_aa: CASSFSGGPYEQYF
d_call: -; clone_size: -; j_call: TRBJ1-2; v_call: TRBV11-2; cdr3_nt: TGTGCCAGCAGCCTAACAGCTAACTATGGCTACACCTTC; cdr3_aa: CASSLTANYGYTF
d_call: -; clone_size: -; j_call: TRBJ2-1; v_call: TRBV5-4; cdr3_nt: TGTGCCAGCAGCTTGGTAGGGGGCAATGAGCAGTTCTTC; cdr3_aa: CASSLVGGNEQFF
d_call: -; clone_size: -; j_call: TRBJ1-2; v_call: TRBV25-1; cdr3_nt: TGTGCCAGCAGTGAAAGCGGACTTCGGGGCTACACCTTC; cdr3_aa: CASSESGLRGYTF
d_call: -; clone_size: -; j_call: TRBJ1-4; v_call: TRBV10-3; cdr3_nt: TGTGCCATCAGTGATCCAGGAACTAATGAAAAACTGTTTTTT; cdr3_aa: CAISDPGTNEKLFF
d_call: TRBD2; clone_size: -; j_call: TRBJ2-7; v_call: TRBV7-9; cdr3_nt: TGTGCCAGCAGCTTAGTGGAGCGGGGAGACCATTACGAGCAGTACTTC; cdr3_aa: CASSLVERGDHYEQYF
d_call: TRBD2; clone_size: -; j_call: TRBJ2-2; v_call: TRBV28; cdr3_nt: TGTGCCAGCAGTTTACGGCTAGCGGGACGGACCGGGGAGCTGTTTTTT; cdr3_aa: CASSLRLAGRTGELFF
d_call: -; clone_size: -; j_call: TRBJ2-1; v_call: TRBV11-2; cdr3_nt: TGTGCCAGCAGCTTAGTAGTGGGCCTTACGCCGCGCCCGAATGAGCAGTTCTTC; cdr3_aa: CASSLVVGLTPRPNEQFF
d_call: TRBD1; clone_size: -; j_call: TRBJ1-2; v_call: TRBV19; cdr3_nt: TGTGCCAGTAGTACCCTCACCCGACAGGGAGGCTATGGCTACACCTTC; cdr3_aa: CASSTLTRQGGYGYTF
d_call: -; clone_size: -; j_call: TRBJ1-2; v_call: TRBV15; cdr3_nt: TGTGCCACCAGCTCCTCCTGGGGGCAGACTCTTGGCTACACCTTC; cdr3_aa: CATSSSWGQTLGYTF
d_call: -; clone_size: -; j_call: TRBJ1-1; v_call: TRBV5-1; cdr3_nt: TGCGCCAGCAGCTTGACCTCCGGGATCCTTGAAGCTTTCTTT; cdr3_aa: CASSLTSGILEAFF
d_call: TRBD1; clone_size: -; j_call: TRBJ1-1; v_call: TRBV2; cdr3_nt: TGTGCCAGCAGGGAGGACAGGGTGAACACTGAAGCTTTCTTT; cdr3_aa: CASREDRVNTEAFF
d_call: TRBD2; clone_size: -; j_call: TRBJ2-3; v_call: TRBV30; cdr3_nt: TGTGCCGGCAGCGGGGGTGTTGCCGCAGATACGCAGTATTTT; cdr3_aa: CAGSGGVAADTQYF
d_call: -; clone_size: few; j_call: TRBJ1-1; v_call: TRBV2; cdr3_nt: TGTGCCAGCAGTGTCGGGAACACTGAAGCTTTCTTT; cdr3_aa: CASSVGNTEAFF
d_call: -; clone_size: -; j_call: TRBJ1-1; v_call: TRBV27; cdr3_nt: TGTGCCAGCAGCCTCACAGGGAACACTGAAGCTTTCTTT; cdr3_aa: CASSLTGNTEAFF
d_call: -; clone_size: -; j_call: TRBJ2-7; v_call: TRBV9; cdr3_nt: TGTGCCAGCAGCGTAGGGTATTCCTTAAGGGGGACCGACTACGAGCAGTACTTC; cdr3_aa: CASSVGYSLRGTDYEQYF
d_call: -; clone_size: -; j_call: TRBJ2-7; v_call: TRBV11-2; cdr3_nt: TGTGCCAGCAGCTTAGCGGGTAAGGGAGGTTCCTACGAGCAGTACTTC; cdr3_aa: CASSLAGKGGSYEQYF
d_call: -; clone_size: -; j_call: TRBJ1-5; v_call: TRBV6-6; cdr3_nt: TGTGCCAGCAGTTACACAGGGAGCAATCAGCCCCAGCATTTT; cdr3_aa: CASSYTGSNQPQHF
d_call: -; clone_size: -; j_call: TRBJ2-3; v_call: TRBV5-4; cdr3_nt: TGTGCCAGCAGCTTGGGGCAGGGAGGTATCACAGATACGCAGTATTTT; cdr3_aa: CASSLGQGGITDTQYF
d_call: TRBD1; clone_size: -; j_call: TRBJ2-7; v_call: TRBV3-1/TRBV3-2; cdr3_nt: TGTGCCAGCAGCCCAGGGTCAGGGGGCTACGAGCAGTACTTC; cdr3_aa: CASSPGSGGYEQYF
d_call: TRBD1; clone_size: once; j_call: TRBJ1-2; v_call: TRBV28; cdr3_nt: TGTGCCAGCAGTTGGGGGACAGCCACTAACTATGGCTACACCTTC; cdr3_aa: CASSWGTATNYGYTF
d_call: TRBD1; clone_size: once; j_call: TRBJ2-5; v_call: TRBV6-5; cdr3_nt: TGTGCCAGCAGGGCCAGTAGGGACAGAGGGACCCAGTACTTC; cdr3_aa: CASRASRDRGTQYF
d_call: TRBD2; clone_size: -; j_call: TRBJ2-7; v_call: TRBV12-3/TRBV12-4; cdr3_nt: TGTGCCAGCAGTTCGGGGGGCGAGCAGTACTTC; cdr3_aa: CASSSGGEQYF
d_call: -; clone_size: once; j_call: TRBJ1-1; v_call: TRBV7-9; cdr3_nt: TGTGCCAGCAGCTTAGTGGCAGCTCTAGCACGTGAAGCTTTCTTT; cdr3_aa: CASSLVAALAREAFF
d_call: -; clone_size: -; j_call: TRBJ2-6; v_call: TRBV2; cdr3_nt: TGTGCCAGTAAGGAGTCTGGGGCCAACGTCCTGACTTTC; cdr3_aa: CASKESGANVLTF
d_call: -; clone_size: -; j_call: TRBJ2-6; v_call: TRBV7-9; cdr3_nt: TGTGCCAGCAGCTTAGTAGGACAGTACGGGGCCAACGTCCTGACTTTC; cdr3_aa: CASSLVGQYGANVLTF
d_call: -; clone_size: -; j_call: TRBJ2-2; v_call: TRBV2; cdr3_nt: TGTGCCAGCAGTGTGGTACAGGGGAACACCGGGGAGCTGTTTTTT; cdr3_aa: CASSVVQGNTGELFF
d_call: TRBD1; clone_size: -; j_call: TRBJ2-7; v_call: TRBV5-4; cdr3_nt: TGTGCCAGCAGCTTACAGGGGGCCGCGTTCCACGAGCAGTACTTC; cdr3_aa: CASSLQGAAFHEQYF
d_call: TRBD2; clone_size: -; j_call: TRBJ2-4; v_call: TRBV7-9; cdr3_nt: TGTGCCAGCAGCTTACCGGGGGGGCGGATGAGTCAGTACTTC; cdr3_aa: CASSLPGGRMSQYF
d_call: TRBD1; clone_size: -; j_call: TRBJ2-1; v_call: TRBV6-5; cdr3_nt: TGTGCCAGCAGTTACACAACCAGACAGGGGCAGTTCTTC; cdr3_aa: CASSYTTRQGQFF
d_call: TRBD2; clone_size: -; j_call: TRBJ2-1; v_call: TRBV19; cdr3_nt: TGTGCCAGTAGTCGAACTAGCGGTTACTACAATGAGCAGTTCTTC; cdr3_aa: CASSRTSGYYNEQFF
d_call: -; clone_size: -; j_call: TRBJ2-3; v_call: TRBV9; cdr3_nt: TGTGCCAGCAGCGTAGGTGTGGGGGGGCAGGCAGATACGCAGTATTTT; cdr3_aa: CASSVGVGGQADTQYF
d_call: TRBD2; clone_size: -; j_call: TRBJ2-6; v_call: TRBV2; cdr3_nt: TGTGCCAGCAGTAAACTAGCGGAGAGGTCTGGGGCCAACGTCCTGACTTTC; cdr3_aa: CASSKLAERSGANVLTF
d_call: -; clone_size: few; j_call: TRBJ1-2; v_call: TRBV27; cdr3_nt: TGTGCCAGCAGTTTAGCGGGGGGTAACTATGGCTACACCTTC; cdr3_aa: CASSLAGGNYGYTF
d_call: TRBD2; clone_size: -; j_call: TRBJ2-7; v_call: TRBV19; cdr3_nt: TGTGCCAGTAGCTTAGCGGGACCCGCCTACGAGCAGTACTTC; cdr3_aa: CASSLAGPAYEQYF
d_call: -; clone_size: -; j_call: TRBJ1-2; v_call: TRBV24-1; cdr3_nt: TGTGCCACCAGTGATTTGGCGGGGGCGGGATACACCTTC; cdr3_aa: CATSDLAGAGYTF
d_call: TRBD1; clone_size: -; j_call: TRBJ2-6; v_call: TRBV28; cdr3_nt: TGTGCCAGCCGACCAACCGGGACAGTTGACTCTGGGGCCAACGTCCTGACTTTC; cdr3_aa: CASRPTGTVDSGANVLTF
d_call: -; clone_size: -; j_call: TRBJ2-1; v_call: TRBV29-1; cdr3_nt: TGCAGCGTTCTAGGAGGGCCCCGTAACAACAATGAGCAGTTCTTC; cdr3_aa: CSVLGGPRNNNEQFF
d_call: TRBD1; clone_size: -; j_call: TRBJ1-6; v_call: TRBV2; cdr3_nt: TGTGCCAGCAATCAGGGACAGAATAATTCACCCCTCCACTTT; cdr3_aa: CASNQGQNNSPLHF
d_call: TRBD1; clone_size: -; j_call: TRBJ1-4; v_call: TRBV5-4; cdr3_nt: TGTGCCAGCAGCTCCTCACAGGGGCTTAATGAAAAACTGTTTTTT; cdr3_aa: CASSSSQGLNEKLFF
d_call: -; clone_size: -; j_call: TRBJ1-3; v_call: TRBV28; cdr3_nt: TGTGCCAGCAGTTCCTATTCCCCTACGACTTACTACTCTGGAAACACCATATATTTT; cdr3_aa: CASSSYSPTTYYSGNTIYF
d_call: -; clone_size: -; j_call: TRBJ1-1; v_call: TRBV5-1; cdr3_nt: TGCGCCAGCAGCTTAAACCACAGGAGCATGAACACTGAAGCTTTCTTT; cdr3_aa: CASSLNHRSMNTEAFF
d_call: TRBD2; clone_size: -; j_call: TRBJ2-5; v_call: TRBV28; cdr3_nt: TGTGCCAGCAGTTTATCAAGGCGGACCGGGGGGAAACTAGCGGGAGGGCCGGATGAGACCCAGTACTTC; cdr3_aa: CASSLSRRTGGKLAGGPDETQYF
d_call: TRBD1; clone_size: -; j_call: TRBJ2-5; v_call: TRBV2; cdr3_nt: TGTGCCAGCAGTTCTCAGGGGGTTTTGGGAGAGACCCAGTACTTC; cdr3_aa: CASSSQGVLGETQYF
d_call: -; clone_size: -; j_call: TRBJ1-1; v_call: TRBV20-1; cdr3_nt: TGCAGTGCCAGTCGCACTGAAGCTTTCTTT; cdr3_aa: CSASRTEAFF
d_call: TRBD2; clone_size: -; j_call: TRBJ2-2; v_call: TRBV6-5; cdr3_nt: TGTGCCAGCAGTCCGGCTAGCGGGGGGCCCGCGGAGCTGTTTTTT; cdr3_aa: CASSPASGGPAELFF